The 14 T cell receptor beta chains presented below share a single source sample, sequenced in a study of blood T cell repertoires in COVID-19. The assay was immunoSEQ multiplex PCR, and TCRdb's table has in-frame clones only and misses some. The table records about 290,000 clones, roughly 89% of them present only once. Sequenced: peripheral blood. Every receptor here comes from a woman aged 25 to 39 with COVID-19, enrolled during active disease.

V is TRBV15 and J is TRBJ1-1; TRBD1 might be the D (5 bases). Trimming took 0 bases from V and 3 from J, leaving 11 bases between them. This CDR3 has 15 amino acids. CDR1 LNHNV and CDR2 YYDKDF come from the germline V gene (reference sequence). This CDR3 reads CATSRDRGGDTEAFF. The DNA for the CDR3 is TGTGCCACCAGCAGAGATAGGGGAGGGGACACTGAAGCTTTCTTT.

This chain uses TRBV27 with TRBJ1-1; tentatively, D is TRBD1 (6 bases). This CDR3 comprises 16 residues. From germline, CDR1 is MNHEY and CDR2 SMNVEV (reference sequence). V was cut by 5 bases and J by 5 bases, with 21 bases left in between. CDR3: CASSPPGAGANTEAFF. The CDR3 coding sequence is TGTGCCAGCAGTCCCCCCGGGGCGGGGGCGAATACTGAAGCTTTCTTT.

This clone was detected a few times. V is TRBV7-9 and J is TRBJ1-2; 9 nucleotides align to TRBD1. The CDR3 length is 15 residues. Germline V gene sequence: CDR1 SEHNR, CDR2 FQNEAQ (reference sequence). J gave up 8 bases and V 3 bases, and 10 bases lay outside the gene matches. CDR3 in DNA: TGTGCCAGCAGCTTTCCGGGACAGGGTAAGGACGGCTACACCTTC. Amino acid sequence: CASSFPGQGKDGYTF.

Written as DNA, the CDR3 is TGTGCCAGCAGTCCTAATCCCATCGCCTACAATGAGCAGTTCTTC. Translating it yields CASSPNPIAYNEQFF. This chain joins TRBV27 and TRBJ2-1; no firm D call. Germline values: CDR1 MNHEY, CDR2 SMNVEV (reference sequence). V lost 5 bases to trimming and J lost 2 bases, with 13 bases between them. The CDR3 length is 15 residues.

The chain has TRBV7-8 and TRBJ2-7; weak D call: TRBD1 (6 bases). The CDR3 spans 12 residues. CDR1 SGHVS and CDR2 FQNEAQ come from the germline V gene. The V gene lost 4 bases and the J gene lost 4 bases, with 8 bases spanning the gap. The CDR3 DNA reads TGTGCCAGCAGCTCACAGGGTTACGAGCAGTACTTC. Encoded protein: CASSSQGYEQYF.

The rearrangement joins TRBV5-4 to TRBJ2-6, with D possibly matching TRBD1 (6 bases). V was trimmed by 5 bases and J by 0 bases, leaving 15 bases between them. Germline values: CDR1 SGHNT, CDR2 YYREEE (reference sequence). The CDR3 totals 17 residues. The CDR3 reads CASSMGASSSGANVLTF. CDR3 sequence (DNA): TGTGCCAGCAGTATGGGGGCCTCTAGCTCTGGGGCCAACGTCCTGACTTTC.

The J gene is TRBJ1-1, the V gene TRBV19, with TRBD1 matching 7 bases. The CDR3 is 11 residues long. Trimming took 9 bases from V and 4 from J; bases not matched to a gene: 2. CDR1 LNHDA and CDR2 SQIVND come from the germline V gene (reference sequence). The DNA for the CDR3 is TGTGCCAGCAGGGACAGCACTGAAGCTTTCTTT. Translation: CASRDSTEAFF.

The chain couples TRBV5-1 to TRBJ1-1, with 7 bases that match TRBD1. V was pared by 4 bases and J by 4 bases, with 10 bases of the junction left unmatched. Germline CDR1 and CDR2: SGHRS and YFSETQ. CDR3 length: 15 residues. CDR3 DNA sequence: TGCGCCAGCAGCGGACGACAGGGCATTGGCACTGAAGCTTTCTTT. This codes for CASSGRQGIGTEAFF.

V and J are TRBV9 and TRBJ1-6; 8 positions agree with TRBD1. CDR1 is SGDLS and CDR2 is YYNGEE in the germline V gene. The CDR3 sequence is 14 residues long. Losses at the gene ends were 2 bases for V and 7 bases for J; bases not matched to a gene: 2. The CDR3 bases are TGTGCCAGCAGCGTCACAGGGGGGAATTCACCCCTCCACTTT. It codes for CASSVTGGNSPLHF.

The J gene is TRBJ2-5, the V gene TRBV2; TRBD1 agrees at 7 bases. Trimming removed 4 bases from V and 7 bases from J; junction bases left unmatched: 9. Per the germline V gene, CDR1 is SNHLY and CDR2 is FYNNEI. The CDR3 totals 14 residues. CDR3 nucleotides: TGTGCCAGCAGTGTCATTCAGGGGGAAGGGACCCAGTACTTC. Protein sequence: CASSVIQGEGTQYF. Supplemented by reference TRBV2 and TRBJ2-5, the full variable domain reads EPEVTQTPSHQVTQMGQEVILRCVPISNHLYFYWYRQILGQKVEFLVSFYNNEISEKSEIFDDQFSVERPDGSNFTLKIRSTKLEDSAMYFCASSVIQGEGTQYFGPGTRLLVL.

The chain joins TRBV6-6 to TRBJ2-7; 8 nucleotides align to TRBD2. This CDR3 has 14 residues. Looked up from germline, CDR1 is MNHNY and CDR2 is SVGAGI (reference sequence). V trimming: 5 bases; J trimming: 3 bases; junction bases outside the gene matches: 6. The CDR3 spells CASSDTGTSYEQYF. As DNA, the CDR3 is TGTGCCAGCAGTGACACCGGGACTAGCTACGAGCAGTACTTC.

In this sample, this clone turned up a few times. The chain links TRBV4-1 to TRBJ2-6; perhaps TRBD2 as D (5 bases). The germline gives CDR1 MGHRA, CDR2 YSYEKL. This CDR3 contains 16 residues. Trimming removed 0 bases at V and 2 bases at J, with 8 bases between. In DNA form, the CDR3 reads TGCGCCAGCAGCCAAGACAGGAGGACTGGGGCCAACGTCCTGACTTTC. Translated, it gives CASSQDRRTGANVLTF.

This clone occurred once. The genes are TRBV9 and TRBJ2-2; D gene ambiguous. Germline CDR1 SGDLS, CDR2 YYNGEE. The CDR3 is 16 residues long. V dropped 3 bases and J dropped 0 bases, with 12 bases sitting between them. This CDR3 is CASSAQMAPNTGELFF. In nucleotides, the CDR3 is TGTGCCAGCAGCGCCCAGATGGCCCCGAACACCGGGGAGCTGTTTTTT.

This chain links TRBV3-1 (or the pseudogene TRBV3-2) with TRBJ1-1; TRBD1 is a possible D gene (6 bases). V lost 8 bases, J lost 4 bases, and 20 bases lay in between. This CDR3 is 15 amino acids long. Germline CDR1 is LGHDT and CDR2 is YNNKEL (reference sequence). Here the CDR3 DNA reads TGTGCCAGCCGACCGACAGGAGGAGCCATCACTGAAGCTTTCTTT. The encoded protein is CASRPTGGAITEAFF.